These 12 T cell receptor beta chains came from one sample sequenced in a study of T cell changes during pregnancy in multiple sclerosis. Profiled with immunoSEQ multiplex PCR; TCRdb holds only in-frame clones, not every one. The data show around 29,000 clones, approximately 94% seen once. The sample here was CD4+ T cells from peripheral blood mononuclear cells, taken in the first trimester of pregnancy. These receptors were taken from a female donor with multiple sclerosis, enrolled in a pregnancy study.

The rearrangement uses TRBV28 and TRBJ2-5; D may be TRBD1 (5 bases). This CDR3 has 15 amino acids. Germline V gene sequence: CDR1 MDHEN, CDR2 SYDVKM. V lost 3 bases and J 1 base, leaving 12 bases between the germline ends. The CDR3 loop reads CASSFPDTSQETQYF. CDR3 DNA: TGTGCCAGCAGTTTCCCGGACACCTCCCAAGAGACCCAGTACTTC.

This clone was seen a single time. The J gene is TRBJ1-2, the V gene TRBV6-5; D is unresolved. Germline V gene sequence: CDR1 MNHEY, CDR2 SVGAGI. Trimming removed 6 bases from V and 7 bases from J, with 15 bases in between. The CDR3 is 13 amino acids. The CDR3 sequence: CASSTLLRRGYTF. CDR3 nucleotide sequence: TGTGCCAGCAGCACACTCCTGAGGCGTGGCTACACCTTC.

This clone showed up just once. The V call is TRBV5-5, the J call TRBJ2-7; possible D gene TRBD2, 7 bases. CDR1 is SGHKS and CDR2 is YYEKEE in the germline V gene (reference sequence). Trimming removed 0 bases from V and 2 bases from J, with 9 bases in between. This CDR3 contains 14 residues. The CDR3 is CASSLGRGPYEQYF. The CDR3 DNA reads TGTGCCAGCAGCTTGGGGCGGGGGCCCTACGAGCAGTACTTC.

The V call is TRBV6-5, the J call TRBJ1-6; D is ambiguous. Looked up from germline, CDR1 is MNHEY and CDR2 is SVGAGI. The CDR3 consists of 16 residues. V lost 4 bases and J lost 0, with 10 bases in between. The CDR3 DNA follows: TGTGCCAGCAGTTTGGGCGCCAGCTCCTATAATTCACCCCTCCACTTT. Its protein product is CASSLGASSYNSPLHF.

This chain joins TRBV20-1 and TRBJ1-2; 7 bases map to TRBD1. The CDR3 is 11 amino acids. V shed 6 bases, J shed 8 bases, and the junction held 6 bases outside the gene matches. Germline CDR1 and CDR2: DFQATT and SNEGSKA (reference sequence). The CDR3 region is CSASDRSGYTF. DNA of the CDR3: TGCAGTGCCTCGGACAGGTCGGGCTACACCTTC.

This chain links TRBV7-2 with TRBJ2-7; 9 bases align to TRBD1. Germline values: CDR1 SGHTA, CDR2 FQGNSA. The ends lost 5 bases at V and 1 base at J; junction bases unmatched: 6. The CDR3 runs 15 residues. CDR3 residues: CASSQAGTGSYEQYF. The CDR3 DNA reads TGTGCCAGCAGCCAAGCCGGGACAGGGTCCTACGAGCAGTACTTC.

V usage is TRBV6-1 and J usage is TRBJ2-7; a possible D gene is TRBD1 (5 bases). The V end lost 9 bases, the J end lost 2 bases, and 17 bases lay between the germline ends. CDR1 is MNHNS, CDR2 SASEGT, per germline. The length of the CDR3 is 14 residues. The CDR3 spells CASARQLTAYEQYF. The CDR3 bases are TGTGCCAGTGCCCGACAGCTTACAGCCTACGAGCAGTACTTC.

V is TRBV4-2 and J is TRBJ2-7; 12 bases are a match to TRBD2. Germline CDR1 is LGHNA and CDR2 is YNFKEQ. CDR3 length: 18 residues. The V and J ends lost 0 bases and 5 bases, in that order; junction bases with no gene match: 11. DNA for the CDR3: TGTGCCAGCAGCCAAGAGCCCCCGGGACTAGCGGGTGGAGACGAGCAGTACTTC. It yields the protein CASSQEPPGLAGGDEQYF.

V usage is TRBV2 and J usage is TRBJ2-5, with a tentative D call TRBD2 (6 bases). Per the germline V gene, CDR1 is SNHLY and CDR2 is FYNNEI. This CDR3 comprises 15 residues. V was trimmed by 4 bases and J by 1 base, leaving 13 bases between them. In DNA form, the CDR3 reads TGTGCCAGCAGTGTATTAAGCGGGCTCCAAGAGACCCAGTACTTC. Encoded protein: CASSVLSGLQETQYF.

The chain employs TRBV29-1 and TRBJ1-4; 7 bases align to TRBD1. This CDR3 spans 12 amino acids. V was pared by 7 bases and J by 8 bases, with 7 bases of the junction left unmatched. The germline CDR1 and CDR2 sequences are SQVTM and ANQGSEA. The CDR3 nucleotides are TGCAGCGCCGCCACAGGGGACGAAAAACTGTTTTTT. Translation gives CSAATGDEKLFF.

This chain connects TRBV7-3 to TRBJ2-2, with 9 bases aligning to TRBD2. CDR3 size: 15 residues. Germline-derived CDR1 and CDR2 are SGHTA and FQGTGA. V lost 10 bases to trimming and J lost 6 bases; unmatched junction nucleotides: 12. This CDR3 reads CANGPGLASSGELFF. The CDR3 coding sequence is TGTGCCAACGGACCGGGACTAGCTTCTTCCGGGGAGCTGTTTTTT. Using reference TRBV7-3 and TRBJ2-2 for the parts outside the CDR3, the full variable domain is GAGVSQTPSNKVTEKGKYVELRCDPISGHTALYWYRQSLGQGPEFLIYFQGTGAADDSGLPNDRFFAVRPEGSVSTLKIQRTERGDSAVYLCANGPGLASSGELFFGEGSRLTVL.

The rearrangement uses TRBV6-1 and TRBJ1-1, with D possibly matching TRBD1 (5 bases). The CDR3 has 17 amino acids. Germline V lookup: CDR1 MNHNS, CDR2 SASEGT. With 2 bases removed from V and 4 bases from J, the gap between germline ends came to 20 bases. The CDR3 DNA reads TGTGCCAGCAGTGAATCCCTCGACAGTCTCTCTGCCACTGAAGCTTTCTTT. Its translation: CASSESLDSLSATEAFF.